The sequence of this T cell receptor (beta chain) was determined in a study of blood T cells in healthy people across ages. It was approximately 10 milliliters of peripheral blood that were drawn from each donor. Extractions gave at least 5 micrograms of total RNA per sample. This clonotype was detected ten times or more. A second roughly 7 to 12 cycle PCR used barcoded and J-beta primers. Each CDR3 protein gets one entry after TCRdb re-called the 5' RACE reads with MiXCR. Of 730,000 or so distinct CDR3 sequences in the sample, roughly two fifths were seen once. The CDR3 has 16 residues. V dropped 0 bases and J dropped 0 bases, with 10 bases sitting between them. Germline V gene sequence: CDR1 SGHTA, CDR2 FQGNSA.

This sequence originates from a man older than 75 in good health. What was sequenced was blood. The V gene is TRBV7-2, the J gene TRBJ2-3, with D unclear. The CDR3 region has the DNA TGTGCCAGCAGCTTAGCTTCGGTGATGAGCACAGATACGCAGTATTTT. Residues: CASSLASVMSTDTQYF.